The 13 T cell receptor beta chains below all came from one sample that was sequenced in a study of T cell changes during pregnancy in multiple sclerosis (dated by TCRdb to between 2018 and 2021). Libraries were constructed by the immunoSEQ multiplex PCR assay. In TCRdb, the immuneACCESS table is reduced to in-frame sequences with V and J assigned. These tables do not hold every clone; where another copy was compared, an unresolved V gene accounts for under half, and the others remain unexplained. This sample holds some 38,000 clones; approximately 89% were observed only once. Roughly 0.69% of the sample is taken by the ten largest. Sequencing used CD4+ T cells from peripheral blood mononuclear cells, obtained in the second trimester of pregnancy. All receptors derive from a female donor in good health, enrolled as a control in a pregnancy study.

CDR3 in DNA: TGTGCCAGCAGCGGGGGGGGGAGACCCTACGAGCAGTACTTC. Translated: CASSGGGRPYEQYF. V is TRBV5-6 and J is TRBJ2-7; 7 positions match TRBD2. The CDR3 is made up of 14 amino acids. CDR1 SGHDT and CDR2 YYEEEE come from the germline V gene. With V trimmed by 4 bases and J by 2 bases, 6 bases remained unmatched.

V is TRBV6-5 and J is TRBJ2-7, with TRBD2 identical over 9 bases. The junction had 7 bases not matched to a gene; V was cut back by 6 bases and J by 1 base. The germline V gene encodes CDR1 MNHEY and CDR2 SVGAGI. This CDR3 spans 15 amino acids. CDR3 sequence reads: CASRFVAGESYEQYF. CDR3 sequence (DNA): TGTGCCAGCAGATTCGTAGCGGGGGAGTCCTACGAGCAGTACTTC.

The chain uses TRBV2 and TRBJ2-7; TRBD2 is a possible D gene (7 bases). Trimming shortened V by 3 bases and J by 4 bases, and 16 bases separated the two germline ends. Germline CDR1 SNHLY, CDR2 FYNNEI. The CDR3 is 15 amino acids. CDR3 protein: CASSEGRGGEYEQYF. Here the CDR3 DNA reads TGTGCCAGCAGTGAGGGGAGGGGGGGTGAGTACGAGCAGTACTTC. The whole variable domain, filled in from reference TRBV2 and TRBJ2-7, reads EPEVTQTPSHQVTQMGQEVILRCVPISNHLYFYWYRQILGQKVEFLVSFYNNEISEKSEIFDDQFSVERPDGSNFTLKIRSTKLEDSAMYFCASSEGRGGEYEQYFGPGTRLTVT.

This clone came up once. The chain joins TRBV9 to TRBJ1-4, with D possibly TRBD1 on 6 matching bases. The V gene's germline CDR1 is SGDLS and CDR2 YYNGEE. There are 17 residues in the CDR3. Trimming pared 0 bases from V and 4 bases from J, leaving 16 bases between. The CDR3 DNA reads as TGTGCCAGCAGCGTAGGTGGGGACACGTTAGGTAATGAAAAACTGTTTTTT. Protein sequence: CASSVGGDTLGNEKLFF.

The rearrangement joins TRBV28 to TRBJ1-2, with 9 positions matching TRBD1. Looked up from germline, CDR1 is MDHEN and CDR2 is SYDVKM. The CDR3 covers 14 residues. V was pared by 6 bases and J by 5 bases, with 7 bases of the junction left unmatched. The CDR3, as DNA: TGTGCCAGCAGAGGGACAGGGAGGGGGTATGGCTACACCTTC. The encoded protein is CASRGTGRGYGYTF.

The chain is built from TRBV7-2 and TRBJ2-5; D is unclear. The CDR3 runs to 14 residues. In germline, CDR1 is SGHTA, CDR2 FQGNSA. V lost 3 bases and J 4 bases, leaving 12 bases between the germline ends. The CDR3 sequence: CASSFGYGGETQYF. The CDR3 DNA reads TGTGCCAGCAGCTTTGGTTACGGCGGAGAGACCCAGTACTTC.

The DNA for the CDR3 is TGTGCCAGCAGTGAATGGACAGCCTTTAATGAAAAACTGTTTTTT. This gives the protein CASSEWTAFNEKLFF. The chain recombines TRBV25-1 with TRBJ1-4; D is perhaps TRBD1 (6 bases). V was shortened by 1 base and J by 4 bases, with 10 bases between the two germline ends. CDR1 and CDR2 (germline): MGHDK, SYGVNS. CDR3 length: 15 amino acids. The full variable domain, its missing parts supplied by reference TRBV25-1 and TRBJ1-4, is EADIYQTPRYLVIGTGKKITLECSQTMGHDKMYWYQQDPGMELHLIHYSYGVNSTEKGDLSSESTVSRIRTEHFPLTLESARPSHTSQYLCASSEWTAFNEKLFFGSGTQLSVL.

The chain combines TRBV11-2 with TRBJ2-7; possibly TRBD2 for D (7 bases). The CDR3 is 14 residues long. Germline values: CDR1 SGHAT, CDR2 FQNNGV. Trimming removed 7 bases from V and 7 bases from J, with 20 bases in between. CDR3 in DNA: TGTGCCAGCACCAAAAACATGGGGGGGCTTGAGCAGTACTTC. Encoded protein: CASTKNMGGLEQYF.

The V gene is TRBV2, the J gene TRBJ2-4, with 11 bases lining up with TRBD2. The V segment lost 6 bases and the J segment 8 bases; nucleotides outside the gene matches: 12. The germline CDR1 and CDR2 sequences are SNHLY and FYNNEI. The CDR3 consists of 16 residues. The CDR3 region has the DNA TGTGCCAGCAGAGATAGCGGGGGGGGCGCCCGTTACATTCAGTACTTC. Translating it yields CASRDSGGGARYIQYF. The complete variable domain, with remaining parts taken from reference TRBV2 and TRBJ2-4, reads EPEVTQTPSHQVTQMGQEVILRCVPISNHLYFYWYRQILGQKVEFLVSFYNNEISEKSEIFDDQFSVERPDGSNFTLKIRSTKLEDSAMYFCASRDSGGGARYIQYFGAGTRLSVL.

V and J are TRBV7-2 and TRBJ2-5, with TRBD2 matching over 11 bases. This CDR3 region has 16 residues. V trimming: 3 bases; J trimming: 4 bases; junction bases outside the gene matches: 7. The germline V gene has CDR1 SGHTA and CDR2 FQGNSA. The CDR3 DNA sequence: TGTGCCAGCAGCTTTAGCATCACTAGCGGGGGAGAGACCCAGTACTTC. It encodes CASSFSITSGGETQYF.

The rearrangement joins TRBV10-3 to TRBJ2-5, with D perhaps TRBD2 (5 bases). There are 13 residues in the CDR3. Trimming removed 6 bases from V and 4 bases from J, with 12 bases in between. CDR1 and CDR2 from the germline V gene are ENHRY and SYGVKD. The CDR3 loop reads CAIRGSAGETQYF. CDR3 sequence (DNA): TGTGCCATCAGGGGGTCTGCGGGAGAGACCCAGTACTTC.

This rearrangement joins TRBV7-3 to TRBJ2-3; 8 bases are shared with TRBD2. This CDR3 is 16 amino acids long. V lost 6 bases, J lost 1 base, and 9 bases stayed unmatched. The germline gives CDR1 SGHTA, CDR2 FQGTGA. As DNA, the CDR3 is TGTGCCAGCAGAAACGGGGGGGTTCGGGGCACAGATACGCAGTATTTT. It codes for CASRNGGVRGTDTQYF.

J is TRBJ2-7 and V is TRBV6-5; TRBD1 matches at 8 bases. With 4 bases clipped from V and 0 bases from J, the junction kept 5 bases outside the gene matches. The CDR3 consists of 15 residues. Per the germline V gene, CDR1 is MNHEY and CDR2 is SVGAGI. The CDR3 spells CASSSLTGGSYEQYF. Written as DNA, the CDR3 is TGTGCCAGCAGTTCGTTAACAGGGGGCTCCTACGAGCAGTACTTC.